This T cell receptor beta chain was recovered during a study of long-term antiretroviral therapy in people with HIV. Points from the study as a whole: Controls showed broader CDR3 length ranges than did the HIV repertoires.

Researchers report immunoSEQ v3.0 was run at survey level. Measured with immunoSEQ multiplex PCR; TCRdb has only the in-frame clones, and not every one. The sample records about 15,000 clones, about 81% being singletons. The CDR3 extends over 13 amino acids. Germline loops: CDR1 SGHDT, CDR2 YYEEEE. V was pared by 5 bases and J by 4 bases, with 13 bases between. About this clone: Its antigen is currently unknown.

The chain couples TRBV5-6 to TRBJ2-7; the D gene could be TRBD1 or TRBD2 (5 bases each). The material sequenced was unsorted PBMCs, taken 0.3 years after starting antiretroviral therapy. The TCR originated in a man in his late teens or twenties with HIV. The CDR3 sequence: CASSRGPLYEQYF. The CDR3 DNA is TGTGCCAGCAGTCGGGGACCTTTATACGAGCAGTACTTC.